The source of this T cell receptor beta chain is a study of cytomegalovirus exposure and HLA in healthy donors. It was with 60 Vbeta and 13 Jbeta primers that the PCR ran. Sequenced by immunoSEQ multiplex PCR; TCRdb stores in-frame clones only, minus some. Found here are 120,000 to 150,000 clones, roughly 87% of them singletons; the top ten hold approximately 6%. Overall study findings and caveats: Most observed TCR sequences were rare, whereas some public TCRs were detected in many donors. Follow-up analysis later connected one missense variant in DCLRE1C with trimming of TCR beta V- and J-genes. Researchers reportedly found TCR beta sequences accurately predicted most subjects' HLA-A and HLA-B alleles.

Worth noting for this clone: Its antigen remains unknown.

The sample comprised PBMCs. The receptor was derived from a man in his thirties or forties in good health and CMV-seropositive.

CDR3 DNA: TGTGCCAGCAGTGAAACAGGGGGGACCGGGGAGCTGTTTTTT. Residues: CASSETGGTGELFF. This chain links TRBV28 with TRBJ2-2, with TRBD1 matching 8 bases. The V gene's germline CDR1 is MDHEN and CDR2 SYDVKM. V was clipped by 5 bases and J by 5 bases; unmatched bases: 4. CDR3 size: 14 residues.